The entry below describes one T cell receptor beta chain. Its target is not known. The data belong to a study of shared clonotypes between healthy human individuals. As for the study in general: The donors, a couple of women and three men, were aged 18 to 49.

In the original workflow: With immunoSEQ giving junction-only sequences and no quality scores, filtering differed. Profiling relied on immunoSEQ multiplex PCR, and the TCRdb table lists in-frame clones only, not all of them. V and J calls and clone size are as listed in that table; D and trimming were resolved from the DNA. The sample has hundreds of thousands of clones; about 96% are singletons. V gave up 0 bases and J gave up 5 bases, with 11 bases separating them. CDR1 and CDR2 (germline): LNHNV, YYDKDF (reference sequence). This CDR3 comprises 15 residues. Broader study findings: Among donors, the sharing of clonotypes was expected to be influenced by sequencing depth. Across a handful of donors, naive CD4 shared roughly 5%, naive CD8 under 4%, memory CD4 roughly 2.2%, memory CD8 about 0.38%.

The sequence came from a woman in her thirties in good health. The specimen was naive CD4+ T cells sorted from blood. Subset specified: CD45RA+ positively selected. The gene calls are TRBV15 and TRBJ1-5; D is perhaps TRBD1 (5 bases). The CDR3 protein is CATSRDRQFDQPQHF. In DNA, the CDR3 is TGTGCCACCAGCAGAGATCGACAGTTCGATCAGCCCCAGCATTTT.